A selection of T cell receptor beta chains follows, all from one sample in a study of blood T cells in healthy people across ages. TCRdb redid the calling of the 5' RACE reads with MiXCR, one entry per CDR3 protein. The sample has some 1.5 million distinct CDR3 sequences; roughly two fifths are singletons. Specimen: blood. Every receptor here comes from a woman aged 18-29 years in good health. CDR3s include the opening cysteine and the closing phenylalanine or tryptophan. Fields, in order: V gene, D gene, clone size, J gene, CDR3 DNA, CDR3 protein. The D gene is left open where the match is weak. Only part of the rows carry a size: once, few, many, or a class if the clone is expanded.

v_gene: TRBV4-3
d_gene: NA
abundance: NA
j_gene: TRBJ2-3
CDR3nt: TGCGCCAGCAGCCAAGGGGACTCCGACACAGATACGCAGTATTTT
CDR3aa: CASSQGDSDTDTQYF

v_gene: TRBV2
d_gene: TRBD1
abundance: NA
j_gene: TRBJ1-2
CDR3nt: TGTGCCAGCAGTGGTTACAGGGGAGGCTATGGCTACACCTTC
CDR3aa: CASSGYRGGYGYTF

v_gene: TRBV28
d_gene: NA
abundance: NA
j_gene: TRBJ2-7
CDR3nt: TGTGCCAGCAGTTTCAGGGACTTCTACGAGCAGTACTTC
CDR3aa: CASSFRDFYEQYF

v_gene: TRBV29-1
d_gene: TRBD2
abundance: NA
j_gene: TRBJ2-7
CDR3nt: TGCAGCGCTCACTCGTCTAGCGGAGCCTACGAGCAGTACTTC
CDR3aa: CSAHSSSGAYEQYF

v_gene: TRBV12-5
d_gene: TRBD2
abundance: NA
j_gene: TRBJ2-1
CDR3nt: TGTGCTAGTGGTTTGCCCGCACTAGCGGGAAGAATCCATGAGCAGTTCTTC
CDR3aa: CASGLPALAGRIHEQFF

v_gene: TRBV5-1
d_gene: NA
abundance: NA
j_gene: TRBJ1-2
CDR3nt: TGCGCCAGCAGCTCCGGCGGTTACAGGGTGCATGGCTACACCTTC
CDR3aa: CASSSGGYRVHGYTF

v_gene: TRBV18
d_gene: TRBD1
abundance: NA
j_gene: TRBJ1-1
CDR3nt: TGTGCCAGCTCACCTTGGACAGGGGGCGAGACTGAAGCTTTCTTT
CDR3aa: CASSPWTGGETEAFF

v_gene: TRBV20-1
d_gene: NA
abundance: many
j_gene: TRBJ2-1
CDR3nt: TGCAGTGCTATTACCGCCAGATCAATAGTCAATGAGCAGTTCTTC
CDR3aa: CSAITARSIVNEQFF

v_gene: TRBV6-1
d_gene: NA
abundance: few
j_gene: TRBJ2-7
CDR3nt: TGTGCCAGCAGGTCCCGTCAGGAAACCTACGAGCAGTACTTC
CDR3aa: CASRSRQETYEQYF

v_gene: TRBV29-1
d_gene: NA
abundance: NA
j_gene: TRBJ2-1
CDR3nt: TGCAGCGTTAGGGAGTTAGCTATGCAGTTCTTC
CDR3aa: CSVRELAMQFF

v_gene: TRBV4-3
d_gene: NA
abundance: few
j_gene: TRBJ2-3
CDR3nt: TGCGCCAGCAGCCAAGATCAACCGAGCACAGATACGCAGTATTTT
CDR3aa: CASSQDQPSTDTQYF

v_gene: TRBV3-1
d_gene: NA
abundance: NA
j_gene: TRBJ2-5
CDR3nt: TGTGCCAGCGGAGACAGGATTGCTGAGACCCAGTACTTC
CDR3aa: CASGDRIAETQYF

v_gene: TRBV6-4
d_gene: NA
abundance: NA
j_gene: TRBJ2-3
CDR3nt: TGTGCCAGCAGTAGTGGTGAGGCAGATACGCAGTATTTT
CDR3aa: CASSSGEADTQYF

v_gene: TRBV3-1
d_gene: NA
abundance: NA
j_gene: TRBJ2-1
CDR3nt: TGTGCCAGCAGCCAAGATCTTTTAGATTACAATGAGCAGTTCTTC
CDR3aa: CASSQDLLDYNEQFF

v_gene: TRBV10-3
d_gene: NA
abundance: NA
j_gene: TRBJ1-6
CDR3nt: TGTGCCATCAGTGAGTCCCCTACACCCCTCCACTTT
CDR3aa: CAISESPTPLHF

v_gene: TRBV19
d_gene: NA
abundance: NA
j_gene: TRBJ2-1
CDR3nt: TGTGCCAGTAGCCTCCTCTCGAGGGCTACTGCTTGGTACAATGAGCAGTTCTTC
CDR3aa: CASSLLSRATAWYNEQFF

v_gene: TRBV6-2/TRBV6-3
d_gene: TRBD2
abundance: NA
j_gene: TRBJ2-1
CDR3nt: TGTGCCAGCAGCTCTCCGCTTAGCGGGGTCTGCAATGAGCAGTTCTTC
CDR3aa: CASSSPLSGVCNEQFF

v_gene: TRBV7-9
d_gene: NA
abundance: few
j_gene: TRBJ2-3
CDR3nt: TGTGCCAGCAGCTCCCAGGGTGTGGTCACAGATACGCAGTATTTT
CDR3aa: CASSSQGVVTDTQYF

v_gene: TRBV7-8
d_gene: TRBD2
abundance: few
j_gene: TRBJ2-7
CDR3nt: TGTGCCAGCAGCTTACGCCTAGCGGGGGCAACCTACGAGCAGTACTTC
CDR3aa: CASSLRLAGATYEQYF

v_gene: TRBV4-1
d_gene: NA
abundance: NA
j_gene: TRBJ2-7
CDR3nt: TGCGCCAGCAGCCTTACTGGGGATACCACCTACGAGCAGTACTTC
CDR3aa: CASSLTGDTTYEQYF

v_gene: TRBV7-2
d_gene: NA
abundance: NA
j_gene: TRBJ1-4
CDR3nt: TGTGCCAGCAGCGGGCTGAATGAAAAACTGTTTTTT
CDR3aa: CASSGLNEKLFF

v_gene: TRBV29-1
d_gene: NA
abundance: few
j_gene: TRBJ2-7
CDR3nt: TGCAGCGTTGAAGTAATAGCGGTGTACGAGCAGTACTTC
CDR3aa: CSVEVIAVYEQYF

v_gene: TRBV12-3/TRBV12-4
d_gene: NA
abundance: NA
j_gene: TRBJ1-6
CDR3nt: TGTGCCAGCAGTCGGCTCACTTATAATTCACCCCTCCACTTT
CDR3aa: CASSRLTYNSPLHF

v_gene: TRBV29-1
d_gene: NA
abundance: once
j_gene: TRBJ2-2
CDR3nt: TGCAGCGTTGGTTTCACCGGGGAGCTGTTTTTT
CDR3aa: CSVGFTGELFF

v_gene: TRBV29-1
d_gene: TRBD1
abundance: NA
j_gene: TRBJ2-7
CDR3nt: TGCAGCGTTTCAACCGGGACAGGGTACTACGAGCAGTACTTC
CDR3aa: CSVSTGTGYYEQYF

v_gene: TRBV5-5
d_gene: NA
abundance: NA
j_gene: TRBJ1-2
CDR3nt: TGTGCCAGCAGTTCGAACTCCTATGGCTACACCTTC
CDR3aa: CASSSNSYGYTF

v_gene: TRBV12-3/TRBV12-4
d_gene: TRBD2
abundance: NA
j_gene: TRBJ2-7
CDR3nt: TGTGCCAGCAGTTCGGGCGGGAGCGGCTACGAGCAGTACTTC
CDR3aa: CASSSGGSGYEQYF

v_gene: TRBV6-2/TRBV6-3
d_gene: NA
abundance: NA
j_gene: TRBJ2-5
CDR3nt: TGTGCCAGCAGTGACTCGTTCCAAGAGACCCAGTACTTC
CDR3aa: CASSDSFQETQYF

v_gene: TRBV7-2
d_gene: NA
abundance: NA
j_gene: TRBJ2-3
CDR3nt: TGTGCCAGCAGCCCCTGGAGCGGTAGCACAGATACGCAGTATTTT
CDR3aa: CASSPWSGSTDTQYF

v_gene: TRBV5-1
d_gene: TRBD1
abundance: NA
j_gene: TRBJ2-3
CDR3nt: TGCGCCAGCAGCTTTCAGGGGGCCCCAGATACGCAGTATTTT
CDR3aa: CASSFQGAPDTQYF

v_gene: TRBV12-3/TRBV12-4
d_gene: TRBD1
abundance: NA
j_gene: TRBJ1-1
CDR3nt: TGTGCCAGCAGTTCCAGGACAGGGCCGAACACTGAAGCTTTCTTT
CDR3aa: CASSSRTGPNTEAFF

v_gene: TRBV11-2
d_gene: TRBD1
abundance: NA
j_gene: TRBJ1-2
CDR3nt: TGTGCCAGCAGCCCTACAGGGGAGCAGAACTATGGCTGCACCTTC
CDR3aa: CASSPTGEQNYGCTF

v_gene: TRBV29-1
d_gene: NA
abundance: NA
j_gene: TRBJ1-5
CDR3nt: TGCAGCGTTGCAGCCGGGACTGTCAATCAGCCCCAGCATTTT
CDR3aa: CSVAAGTVNQPQHF

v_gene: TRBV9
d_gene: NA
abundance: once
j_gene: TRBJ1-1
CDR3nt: TGTGCCAGCAGCGTAGCTTCGGGGACTGAAGCTTTCTTT
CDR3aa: CASSVASGTEAFF

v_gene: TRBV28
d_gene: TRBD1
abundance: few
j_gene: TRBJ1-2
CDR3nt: TGTGCCAGCAGGGAAACAGGGGCCATTAACTATGGCTACACCTTC
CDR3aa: CASRETGAINYGYTF

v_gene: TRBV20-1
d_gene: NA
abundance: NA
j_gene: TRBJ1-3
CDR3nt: TGCAGTGCTAGACCGGCCGACGGGTACACCATATATTTT
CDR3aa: CSARPADGYTIYF

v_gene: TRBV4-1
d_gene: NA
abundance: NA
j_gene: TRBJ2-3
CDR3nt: TGCGCCAGCAGACAAGAAAGGGGAAGGGGGACAGATACGCAGTATTTT
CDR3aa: CASRQERGRGTDTQYF

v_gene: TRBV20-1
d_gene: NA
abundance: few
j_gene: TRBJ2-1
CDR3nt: TGCAGTGCTCCGGGACATAACTCCTACAATGAGCAGTTCTTC
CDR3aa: CSAPGHNSYNEQFF

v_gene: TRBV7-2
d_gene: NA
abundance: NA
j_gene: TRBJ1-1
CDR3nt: TGTGCCAGCAGCTTTTCCGGGACTTCAATGAACACTGAAGCTTTCTTT
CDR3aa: CASSFSGTSMNTEAFF

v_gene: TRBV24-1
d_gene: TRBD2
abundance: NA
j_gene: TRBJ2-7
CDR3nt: TGTGCCACCGAGGGTGGCAATAGCGGGCAACGCTCCTACGAGCAGTACTTC
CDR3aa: CATEGGNSGQRSYEQYF

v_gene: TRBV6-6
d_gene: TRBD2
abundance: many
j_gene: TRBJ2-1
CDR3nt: TGTGCCAGCAGTAATAGCGGGAGCTCCTACAATGAGCAGTTCTTC
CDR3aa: CASSNSGSSYNEQFF

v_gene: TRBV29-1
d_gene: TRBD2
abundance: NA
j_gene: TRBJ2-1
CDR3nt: TGCAGCGTTAGACTAGCGGCAGGCAATGAGCAGTTCTTC
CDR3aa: CSVRLAAGNEQFF

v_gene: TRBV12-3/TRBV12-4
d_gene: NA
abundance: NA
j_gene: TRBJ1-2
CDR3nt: TGTGCCAGCAGTTTTCTTGGGCCAGGCGGGGGCTACACCTTC
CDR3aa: CASSFLGPGGGYTF

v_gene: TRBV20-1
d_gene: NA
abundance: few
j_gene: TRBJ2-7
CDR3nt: TGCAGTGCTAGAACCATCGGGGGAGGAGAAGAGCAGTACTTC
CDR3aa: CSARTIGGGEEQYF

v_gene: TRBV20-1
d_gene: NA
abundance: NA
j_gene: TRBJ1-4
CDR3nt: TGCAGTGCTACGGTCGCGGGGATTGCAACTAATGAAAAACTGTTTTTT
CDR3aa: CSATVAGIATNEKLFF

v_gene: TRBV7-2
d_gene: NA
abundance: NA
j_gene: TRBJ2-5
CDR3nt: TGTGCCAGCAGCTTCATTATCCAAGAGACCCAGTACTTC
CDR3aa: CASSFIIQETQYF

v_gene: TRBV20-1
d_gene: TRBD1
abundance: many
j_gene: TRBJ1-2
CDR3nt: TGCAGTGCTAGAGGTGCAGGGGGTGGCTATGGCTACACCTTC
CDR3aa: CSARGAGGGYGYTF

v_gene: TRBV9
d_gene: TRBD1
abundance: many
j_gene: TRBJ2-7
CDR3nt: TGTGCCAGCAGCGTAAGACAGGGCTACGAGCAGTACTTC
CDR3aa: CASSVRQGYEQYF

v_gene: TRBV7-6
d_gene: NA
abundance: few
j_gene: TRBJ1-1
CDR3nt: TGTGCCAGCAGCTTAAATGAGGGACCAAACACTGAAGCTTTCTTT
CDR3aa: CASSLNEGPNTEAFF

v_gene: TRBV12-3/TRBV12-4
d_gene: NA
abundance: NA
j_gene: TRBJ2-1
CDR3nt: TGTGCCAGCGGGGGTCCCGAGGGTGAGCAGTTCTTC
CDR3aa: CASGGPEGEQFF